This is a list of T cell receptor beta chains from one sample in a study of blood T cell repertoires in COVID-19. Data came from immunoSEQ multiplex PCR; TCRdb stores just in-frame clones and leaves some out. The sample includes 150,000 to 200,000 clones, approximately 80% of them seen just once. The sequencing sample was made of PBMCs or T cells enriched from blood (not recorded which). The receptors shown here come from a man aged 35 to 55 who had recovered from COVID-19. Each CDR3 is given with its conserved first and last residue. Each record gives: CDR3 protein, D gene, clone size, J gene, V gene. D genes are given only for firm matches. Only part of the rows carry a size: once, few, many, or a class if the clone is expanded.

CDR3 protein: CASSVDGGIYNEQFF; D gene: -; clone size: -; J gene: TRBJ2-1; V gene: TRBV9
CDR3 protein: CASSQLAGASEQYF; D gene: TRBD2; clone size: -; J gene: TRBJ2-7; V gene: TRBV7-2
CDR3 protein: CAIQTSGRTDTQYF; D gene: TRBD2; clone size: -; J gene: TRBJ2-3; V gene: TRBV10-3
CDR3 protein: CASSTQGAITGELFF; D gene: TRBD1; clone size: -; J gene: TRBJ2-2; V gene: TRBV6-4
CDR3 protein: CALTGTSRNEQFF; D gene: TRBD2; clone size: -; J gene: TRBJ2-1; V gene: TRBV30
CDR3 protein: CASTPGTASQPQHF; D gene: TRBD1; clone size: -; J gene: TRBJ1-5; V gene: TRBV28
CDR3 protein: CASRPETGGASYEQYF; D gene: TRBD1; clone size: few; J gene: TRBJ2-7; V gene: TRBV6-2/TRBV6-3
CDR3 protein: CASRYGHNYGYTF; D gene: -; clone size: few; J gene: TRBJ1-2; V gene: TRBV12-3/TRBV12-4
CDR3 protein: CASKQGDSPLHF; D gene: -; clone size: -; J gene: TRBJ1-6; V gene: TRBV2
CDR3 protein: CASSQDPWAVNYGYTF; D gene: -; clone size: -; J gene: TRBJ1-2; V gene: TRBV4-2
CDR3 protein: CASTKMGGGRTNQPQHF; D gene: -; clone size: many; J gene: TRBJ1-5; V gene: TRBV19
CDR3 protein: CASSSRQGLSGYTF; D gene: TRBD1; clone size: -; J gene: TRBJ1-2; V gene: TRBV7-2
CDR3 protein: CSVEARDRSTDTQYF; D gene: TRBD1; clone size: -; J gene: TRBJ2-3; V gene: TRBV29-1
CDR3 protein: CASSLTEGSQYF; D gene: -; clone size: -; J gene: TRBJ2-3; V gene: TRBV7-3
CDR3 protein: CASSPRDYYNEQFF; D gene: TRBD2; clone size: -; J gene: TRBJ2-1; V gene: TRBV6-5
CDR3 protein: CASSPGQGLETQYF; D gene: TRBD1; clone size: -; J gene: TRBJ2-5; V gene: TRBV6-2/TRBV6-3
CDR3 protein: CAWGTSGSQDTQYF; D gene: TRBD2; clone size: -; J gene: TRBJ2-3; V gene: TRBV30
CDR3 protein: CASSYSGVNSPLHF; D gene: -; clone size: -; J gene: TRBJ1-6; V gene: TRBV6-5
CDR3 protein: CASSFTSSFAYNEQFF; D gene: -; clone size: -; J gene: TRBJ2-1; V gene: TRBV7-8
CDR3 protein: CASTTRTVLGKLFF; D gene: -; clone size: few; J gene: TRBJ1-4; V gene: TRBV19
CDR3 protein: CASSIQGAHNTGELFF; D gene: TRBD1; clone size: -; J gene: TRBJ2-2; V gene: TRBV11-2
CDR3 protein: CASSIEGTGAYEQYF; D gene: TRBD1; clone size: -; J gene: TRBJ2-7; V gene: TRBV19
CDR3 protein: CASSPGTSGRYNEQFF; D gene: TRBD2; clone size: -; J gene: TRBJ2-1; V gene: TRBV3-1/TRBV3-2
CDR3 protein: CASSPGSGGYGYTF; D gene: -; clone size: -; J gene: TRBJ1-2; V gene: TRBV11-2
CDR3 protein: CASKVRWTPGGNQPQHF; D gene: -; clone size: -; J gene: TRBJ1-5; V gene: TRBV19
CDR3 protein: CASSRDQNTEAFF; D gene: -; clone size: -; J gene: TRBJ1-1; V gene: TRBV18
CDR3 protein: CASSYPGLAGYNEQFF; D gene: TRBD2; clone size: -; J gene: TRBJ2-1; V gene: TRBV6-2/TRBV6-3